The 20 T cell receptor beta chains below come from one sample, sequenced in a study of blood T cell repertoires in COVID-19. Sequenced by immunoSEQ multiplex PCR; TCRdb stores in-frame clones only, minus some. Among a few hundred thousand clones listed, around 81% were seen once. What was sequenced was peripheral blood. These receptors came from a person between 70 and 80 years old with COVID-19, enrolled during active disease.

The rearrangement joins TRBV7-2 to TRBJ1-2; weak D call: TRBD1 (6 bases). Germline V lookup: CDR1 SGHTA, CDR2 FQGNSA. This CDR3 is 13 amino acids long. Trimming removed 5 bases at V and 4 bases at J, with 11 bases between. The CDR3 loop is CASSKDSGYGYTF. The CDR3 bases are TGTGCCAGCAGCAAGGACAGTGGCTATGGCTACACCTTC. Full variable domain (rest looked up from reference TRBV7-2 and TRBJ1-2): GAGVSQSPSNKVTEKGKDVELRCDPISGHTALYWYRQSLGQGLEFLIYFQGNSAPDKSGLPSDRFSAERTGGSVSTLTIQRTQQEDSAVYLCASSKDSGYGYTFGSGTRLTVV.

This chain uses TRBV7-9 with TRBJ1-1; TRBD1 aligns across 7 bases. V was clipped by 6 bases and J by 3 bases; unmatched bases: 4. The CDR3 loop spans 13 amino acids. From germline, CDR1 is SEHNR and CDR2 FQNEAQ (reference sequence). CDR3 in DNA: TGTGCCAGCAGGTATACAGGGGACACTGAAGCTTTCTTT. It yields the protein CASRYTGDTEAFF.

The CDR3 DNA reads as TGTGCCAGACCGCTACTTCGCCTGATCTCTAGCACAGATACGCAGTATTTT. Protein sequence: CARPLLRLISSTDTQYF. The rearrangement links TRBV28 to TRBJ2-3; the D is unclear. Germline lookup yields CDR1 MDHEN and CDR2 SYDVKM. The V end was cut by 9 bases, the J end by 0 bases, with 22 bases between. The CDR3 extends over 17 amino acids.

This chain's CDR3 is CASSFSAGANPYNEQFF. In DNA, the CDR3 is TGTGCCAGCAGCTTTTCGGCGGGGGCGAATCCTTACAATGAGCAGTTCTTC. The chain recombines TRBV7-2 with TRBJ2-1; a weak D match, TRBD2 (7 bases). The CDR3 contains 17 residues. CDR1 and CDR2 (germline): SGHTA, FQGNSA. Trimming removed 3 bases from V and 4 bases from J, with 19 bases in between.

The V gene is TRBV5-6, the J gene TRBJ1-4; 7 bases align to TRBD1. The CDR3 length is 17 residues. Trimming cost V 3 bases and J 1 base; bases outside gene matches: 9. Germline CDR1 is SGHDT and CDR2 is YYEEEE. CDR3 loop: CASSSESTGVTNEKLFF. CDR3 in DNA: TGTGCCAGCAGCTCCGAGAGCACAGGGGTAACTAATGAAAAACTGTTTTTT. The full variable domain, completed using reference TRBV5-6 and TRBJ1-4, is DAGVTQSPTHLIKTRGQQVTLRCSPKSGHDTVSWYQQALGQGPQFIFQYYEEEERQRGNFPDRFSGHQFPNYSSELNVNALLLGDSALYLCASSSESTGVTNEKLFFGSGTQLSVL.

The gene calls are TRBV6-5 and TRBJ1-3; the match to TRBD1 covers 8 bases. V trimming: 8 bases; J trimming: 4 bases; junction bases outside the gene matches: 10. Germline V CDR1 and CDR2: MNHEY, SVGAGI. This CDR3 has 15 amino acids. For the CDR3, the DNA is TGTGCCAGCGGAAGACAGGGGTCCCCAGGAAACACCATATATTTT. It codes for CASGRQGSPGNTIYF.

The J gene is TRBJ2-7, the V gene TRBV15, with a weak D call TRBD1 (6 bases). Trimming took 4 bases from V and 1 from J, leaving 11 bases between them. The CDR3 totals 14 residues. Germline loops: CDR1 LNHNV, CDR2 YYDKDF (reference sequence). The CDR3, as DNA: TGTGCCACCAGCAACCCAGGGACATCCTACGAGCAGTACTTC. Translation: CATSNPGTSYEQYF.

CDR3 nucleotides: TGCGCCAGCAGCCTCGAATCAGGACTAGCGGGGGGCCTAGGTAGCACAGATACGCAGTATTTT. This translates into CASSLESGLAGGLGSTDTQYF. The chain carries TRBV4-1 and TRBJ2-3; 14 bases are shared with TRBD2. The ends lost 4 bases at V and 0 bases at J; junction bases unmatched: 15. Germline CDR1 is MGHRA and CDR2 is YSYEKL. The CDR3 is made up of 21 amino acids.

The J gene is TRBJ2-2, the V gene TRBV5-6; D perhaps matches TRBD1 (5 bases). V was pared by 6 bases and J by 6 bases, with 9 bases between. CDR1 SGHDT and CDR2 YYEEEE come from the germline V gene. The CDR3 length is 12 residues. CDR3 coding DNA: TGTGCCAGCACCAGGGTGGCCGGGGAGCTGTTTTTT. This gives the protein CASTRVAGELFF. The full variable domain, with the rest looked up from reference TRBV5-6 and TRBJ2-2, is DAGVTQSPTHLIKTRGQQVTLRCSPKSGHDTVSWYQQALGQGPQFIFQYYEEEERQRGNFPDRFSGHQFPNYSSELNVNALLLGDSALYLCASTRVAGELFFGEGSRLTVL.

The V and J genes are TRBV5-4 and TRBJ1-4; D not resolved. The germline V gene has CDR1 SGHNT and CDR2 YYREEE (reference sequence). CDR3 length: 15 amino acids. Trimming took off 4 bases at V and 5 bases at J, with 15 bases between the two ends. The CDR3 DNA reads TGTGCCAGCAGCCCGGCCCTAGGCCCGAATGAAAAACTGTTTTTT. It is translated as CASSPALGPNEKLFF.

This clone showed up just a few times. The rearrangement uses TRBV19 and TRBJ2-4, with D perhaps matching TRBD1 (6 bases). V shed 6 bases and J shed 0 bases, with 12 bases lying between them. This CDR3 has 15 amino acids. Germline V gives CDR1 LNHDA, CDR2 SQIVND (reference sequence). This chain's CDR3 is CASSPGQLAKNIQYF. CDR3 coding DNA: TGTGCCAGTAGCCCCGGACAGTTAGCCAAAAACATTCAGTACTTC.

The DNA of the CDR3 is TGCGCCAGCAGCCAAGCCTTAGGGGGCGGGAACTCCTACAATGAGCAGTTCTTC. It specifies CASSQALGGGNSYNEQFF. The chain is built from TRBV5-1 and TRBJ2-1; possibly TRBD1 for D (7 bases). V gave up 4 bases and J gave up 0 bases, with 20 bases separating them. The CDR3 is 18 residues long. Germline CDR1 and CDR2: SGHRS and YFSETQ.

This rearrangement joins TRBV7-2 to TRBJ2-3; 7 nucleotides align to TRBD1. CDR1 is SGHTA and CDR2 is FQGNSA in the germline V gene. V was clipped by 5 bases and J by 4 bases; unmatched bases: 12. This CDR3 has 16 residues. The CDR3 DNA is TGTGCCAGCAGCAGAGGACAGGTCATAGGGGCAGATACGCAGTATTTT. As protein: CASSRGQVIGADTQYF. Complete variable domain (other parts from reference TRBV7-2 and TRBJ2-3): GAGVSQSPSNKVTEKGKDVELRCDPISGHTALYWYRQSLGQGLEFLIYFQGNSAPDKSGLPSDRFSAERTGGSVSTLTIQRTQQEDSAVYLCASSRGQVIGADTQYFGPGTRLTVL.

This chain joins TRBV7-2 and TRBJ1-1, with D perhaps matching TRBD1 (6 bases). Trimming stripped 4 bases from V and 8 bases from J, with 11 bases between. Germline CDR1 is SGHTA and CDR2 is FQGNSA. The CDR3 length is 12 residues. Written as DNA, the CDR3 is TGTGCCAGCAGCTCGCACAGGGAAGAAGCTTTCTTT. Its translation: CASSSHREEAFF.

A few counts support this clone. The chain recombines TRBV7-2 with TRBJ1-6, with TRBD1 matching over 11 bases. With 6 bases clipped from V and 6 bases from J, the junction kept 4 bases outside the gene matches. Germline V gene lookup returns CDR1 SGHTA and CDR2 FQGNSA. This CDR3 comprises 15 residues. For the CDR3, the DNA is TGTGCCAGCAGTCCCGGGACAGGGGGTAATTCACCCCTCCACTTT. It codes for CASSPGTGGNSPLHF.

The genes are TRBV7-2 and TRBJ2-3, with 15 bases that match TRBD2. After removal of 0 bases from V and 6 bases from J, the junction contained 4 bases not matched to a gene. Germline assignment: CDR1 SGHTA and CDR2 FQGNSA. This CDR3 is built from 17 residues. The CDR3 is CASSLAGLAGGRDTQYF. CDR3 bases: TGTGCCAGCAGCTTAGCGGGACTAGCGGGGGGCAGGGATACGCAGTATTTT. The whole variable domain, remainder taken from reference TRBV7-2 and TRBJ2-3, is GAGVSQSPSNKVTEKGKDVELRCDPISGHTALYWYRQSLGQGLEFLIYFQGNSAPDKSGLPSDRFSAERTGGSVSTLTIQRTQQEDSAVYLCASSLAGLAGGRDTQYFGPGTRLTVL.

This chain connects TRBV5-5 to TRBJ1-1; D is perhaps TRBD1 (5 bases). The V and J ends lost 3 bases and 3 bases respectively, with 15 bases between them. The V gene's germline CDR1 is SGHKS and CDR2 YYEKEE (reference sequence). This CDR3 region has 15 residues. CDR3 DNA: TGTGCCAGCAGCTCCGATTCCTGGGGGGACACTGAAGCTTTCTTT. It yields the protein CASSSDSWGDTEAFF.

This chain joins TRBV28 and TRBJ1-5, with D uncertain. The germline CDR1 and CDR2 sequences are MDHEN and SYDVKM. The V end lost 3 bases, the J end lost 3 bases, and 9 bases lay between the germline ends. The CDR3 is 14 residues long. CDR3 protein: CASSLGLTNQPQHF. CDR3 nucleotide sequence: TGTGCCAGCAGTTTGGGCCTCACCAATCAGCCCCAGCATTTT. The full variable domain, with the rest looked up from reference TRBV28 and TRBJ1-5, is DVKVTQSSRYLVKRTGEKVFLECVQDMDHENMFWYRQDPGLGLRLIYFSYDVKMKEKGDIPEGYSVSREKKERFSLILESASTNQTSMYLCASSLGLTNQPQHFGDGTRLSIL.

The chain combines TRBV18 with TRBJ2-5; 10 bases are a match to TRBD2. V gave up 1 base and J gave up 0 bases; unmatched junction bases: 5. The CDR3 extends over 17 amino acids. The germline V gene has CDR1 KGHSH and CDR2 LQKENI. The CDR3 loop reads CASSPLSSGGNQETQYF. In DNA form, the CDR3 reads TGTGCCAGCTCACCACTGTCTAGCGGGGGAAACCAAGAGACCCAGTACTTC.

This chain links TRBV28 with TRBJ1-2; 12 bases line up with TRBD1. Losses at the gene ends were 2 bases for V and 8 bases for J; bases not matched to a gene: 18. This CDR3 has 19 amino acids. Germline CDR1 MDHEN, CDR2 SYDVKM. CDR3 coding DNA: TGTGCCAGCAGTTTACTTATGGGACAGGGGGCTACTATGGGGGTCGGCTACACCTTC. Its protein is CASSLLMGQGATMGVGYTF.